Listed below are T cell receptor beta chains from one sample, sequenced in a study of shared clonotypes between healthy human individuals. Profiled with immunoSEQ multiplex PCR; TCRdb holds only in-frame clones, not every one. Found here are 950,000 to 1,300,000 clones, about 75% of them singletons; the top ten hold over 1.3%. The sample consisted of memory CD4+ T cells sorted from blood. The receptor set was obtained from a man aged 18 to 29 in good health. The conserved cysteine and the conserved F or W are not part of the CDR3 here.

CDR3	V	J
ASSSDTGSYEQY	TRBV5-1	TRBJ2-7
ASSLEAGTVYGYT	TRBV7-2	TRBJ1-2
ASSLAGVPETQY	TRBV5-4	TRBJ2-5
AWRRGRETQY	TRBV30	TRBJ2-5
ASSAHRGPDTEAF	TRBV9	TRBJ1-1
ASRGGQGVLAYNSPLH	TRBV6-7	TRBJ1-6
ASSEEGRGTP	TRBV2	TRBJ2-3
ASRSGRGNEKLF	TRBV6-1	TRBJ1-4
ASSLAGSYEQY	TRBV5-5	TRBJ2-7
ASSLQGHTTDTQY	TRBV27	TRBJ2-3
ASRPGQQIETQY	TRBV6-1	TRBJ2-5
ASSGAGVETQY	TRBV6-1	TRBJ2-5
ASSLVNTEAF	TRBV5-1	TRBJ1-1
ASRAGTSYGELF	TRBV2	TRBJ2-2
ASSESGRRSNYGYT	TRBV6-1	TRBJ1-2
AYNPMDSFYGYT	TRBV30	TRBJ1-2
ASSAGQGAQEKLF	TRBV5-1	TRBJ1-4
ASRGQGLFSGANVLT	TRBV10-2	TRBJ2-6
ASSTWTSGAYEQY	TRBV5-1	TRBJ2-7
ASSLAGNDLYGYT	TRBV7-6	TRBJ1-2
ASSQGTSGGSSYNEQF	TRBV4-2	TRBJ2-1
ASSPRQGQTGELF	TRBV7-6	TRBJ2-2
ASTQGGYTDTQY	TRBV5-8	TRBJ2-3
ASSQGAAYEQY	TRBV18	TRBJ2-7
ASSLDAGRTGQETQY	TRBV5-4	TRBJ2-5
ASSFSSENYGYT	TRBV5-1	TRBJ1-2
ASSHARDYEQY	TRBV6-5	TRBJ2-7
ASRPSKNQPQH	TRBV6-1	TRBJ1-5
ASSPGLGANVLT	TRBV18	TRBJ2-6
ASSHAWFSQGTDTQY	TRBV7-2	TRBJ2-3
ASTPRGLNGELF	TRBV9	TRBJ2-2
ASSGDRNTEAF	TRBV5-1	TRBJ1-1
ASSFGIGNYNEQF	TRBV7-7	TRBJ2-1
ASRSMGYT	TRBV2	TRBJ1-2
ASTLGEGGSNQPQH	TRBV23-1	TRBJ1-5